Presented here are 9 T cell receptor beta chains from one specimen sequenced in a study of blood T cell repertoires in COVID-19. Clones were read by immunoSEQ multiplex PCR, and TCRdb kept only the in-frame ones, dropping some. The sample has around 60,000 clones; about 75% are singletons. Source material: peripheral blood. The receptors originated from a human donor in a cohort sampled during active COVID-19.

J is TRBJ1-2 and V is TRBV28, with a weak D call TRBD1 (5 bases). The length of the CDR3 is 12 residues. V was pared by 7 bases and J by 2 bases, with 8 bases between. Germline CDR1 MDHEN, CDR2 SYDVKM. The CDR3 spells CASTPGNYGYTF. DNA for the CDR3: TGTGCCAGCACACCAGGGAACTATGGCTACACCTTC.

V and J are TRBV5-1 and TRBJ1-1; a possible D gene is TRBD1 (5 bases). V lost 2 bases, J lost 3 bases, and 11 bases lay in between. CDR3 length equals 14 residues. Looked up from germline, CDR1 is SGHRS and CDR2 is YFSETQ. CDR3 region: CASSFWGGDTEAFF. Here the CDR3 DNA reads TGCGCCAGCAGCTTCTGGGGAGGGGACACTGAAGCTTTCTTT.

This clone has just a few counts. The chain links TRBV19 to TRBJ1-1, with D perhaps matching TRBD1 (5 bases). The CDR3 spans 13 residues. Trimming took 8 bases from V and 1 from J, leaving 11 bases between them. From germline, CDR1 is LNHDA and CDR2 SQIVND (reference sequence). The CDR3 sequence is CASGDRPNTEAFF. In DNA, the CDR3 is TGTGCCAGTGGCGACAGACCGAACACTGAAGCTTTCTTT.

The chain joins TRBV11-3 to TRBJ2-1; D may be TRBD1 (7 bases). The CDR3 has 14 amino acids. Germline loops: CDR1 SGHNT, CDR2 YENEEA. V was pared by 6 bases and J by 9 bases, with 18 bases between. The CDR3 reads CASSEEGAYGEQFF. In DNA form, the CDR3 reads TGTGCCAGCAGTGAGGAGGGGGCTTACGGTGAGCAGTTCTTC.

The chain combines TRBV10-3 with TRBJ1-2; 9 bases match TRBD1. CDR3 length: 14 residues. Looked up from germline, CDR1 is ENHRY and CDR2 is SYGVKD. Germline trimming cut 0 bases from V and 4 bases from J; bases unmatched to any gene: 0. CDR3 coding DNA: TGTGCCATCAGTGAGTCGACAGGGGGCTATGGCTACACCTTC. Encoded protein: CAISESTGGYGYTF.

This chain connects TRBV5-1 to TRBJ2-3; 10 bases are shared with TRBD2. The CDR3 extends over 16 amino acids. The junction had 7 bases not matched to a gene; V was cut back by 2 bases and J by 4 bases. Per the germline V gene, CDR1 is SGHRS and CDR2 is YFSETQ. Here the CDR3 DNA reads TGCGCCAGCAGCTTTTTAATAGCGGGGGGCTCAGATACGCAGTATTTT. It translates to CASSFLIAGGSDTQYF.

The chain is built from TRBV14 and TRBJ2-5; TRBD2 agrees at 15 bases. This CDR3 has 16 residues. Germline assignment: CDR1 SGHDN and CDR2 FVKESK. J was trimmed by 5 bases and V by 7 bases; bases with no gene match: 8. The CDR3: CASTLGLAGGGETQYF. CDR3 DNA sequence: TGTGCCAGCACTTTGGGACTAGCGGGGGGAGGGGAGACCCAGTACTTC.

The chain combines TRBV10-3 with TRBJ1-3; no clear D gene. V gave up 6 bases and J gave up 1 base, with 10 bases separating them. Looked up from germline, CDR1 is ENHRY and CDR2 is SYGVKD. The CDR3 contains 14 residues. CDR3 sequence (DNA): TGTGCCATCAGGCCCACGGGGTCTGGAAACACCATATATTTT. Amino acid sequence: CAIRPTGSGNTIYF.

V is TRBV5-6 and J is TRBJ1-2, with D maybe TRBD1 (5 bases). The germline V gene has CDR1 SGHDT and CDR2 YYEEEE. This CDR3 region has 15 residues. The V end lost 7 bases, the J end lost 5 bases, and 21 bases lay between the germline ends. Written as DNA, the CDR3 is TGTGCCAGCCGACCCATTACCCAAACAGGATATGGCTACACCTTC. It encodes CASRPITQTGYGYTF.